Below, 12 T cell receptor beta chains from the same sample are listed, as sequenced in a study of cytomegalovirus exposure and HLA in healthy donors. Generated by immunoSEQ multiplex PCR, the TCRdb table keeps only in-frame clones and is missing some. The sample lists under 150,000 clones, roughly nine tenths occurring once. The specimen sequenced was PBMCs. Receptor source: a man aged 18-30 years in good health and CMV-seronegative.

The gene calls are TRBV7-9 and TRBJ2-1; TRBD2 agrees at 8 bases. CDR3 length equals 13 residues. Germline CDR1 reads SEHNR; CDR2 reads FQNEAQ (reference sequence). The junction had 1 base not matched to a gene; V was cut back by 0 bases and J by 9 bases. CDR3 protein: CASSLALAGEQFF. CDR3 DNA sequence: TGTGCCAGCAGCTTAGCCCTAGCGGGTGAGCAGTTCTTC. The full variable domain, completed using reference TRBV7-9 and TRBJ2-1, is DTGVSQNPRHKITKRGQNVTFRCDPISEHNRLYWYRQTLGQGPEFLTYFQNEAQLEKSRLLSDRFSAERPKGSFSTLEIQRTEQGDSAMYLCASSLALAGEQFFGPGTRLTVL.

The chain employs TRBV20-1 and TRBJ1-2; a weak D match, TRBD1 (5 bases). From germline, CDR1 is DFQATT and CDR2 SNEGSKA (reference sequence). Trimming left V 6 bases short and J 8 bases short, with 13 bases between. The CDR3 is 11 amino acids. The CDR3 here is CSASQGRGYTF. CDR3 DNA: TGCAGTGCGAGCCAGGGTCGCGGCTACACCTTC.

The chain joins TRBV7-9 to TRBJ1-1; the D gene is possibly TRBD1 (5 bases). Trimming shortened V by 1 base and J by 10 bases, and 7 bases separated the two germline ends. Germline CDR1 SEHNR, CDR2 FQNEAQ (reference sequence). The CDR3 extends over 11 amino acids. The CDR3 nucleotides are TGTGCCAGCAGCTTAGGGAGGGGAGCTTTCTTT. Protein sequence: CASSLGRGAFF.

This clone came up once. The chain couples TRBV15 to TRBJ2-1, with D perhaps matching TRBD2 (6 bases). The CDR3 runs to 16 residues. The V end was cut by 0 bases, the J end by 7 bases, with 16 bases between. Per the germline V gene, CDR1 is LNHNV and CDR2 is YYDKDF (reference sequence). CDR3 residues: CATSRDTRRGGNEQFF. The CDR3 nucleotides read TGTGCCACCAGCAGAGATACTAGGAGGGGTGGTAATGAGCAGTTCTTC.

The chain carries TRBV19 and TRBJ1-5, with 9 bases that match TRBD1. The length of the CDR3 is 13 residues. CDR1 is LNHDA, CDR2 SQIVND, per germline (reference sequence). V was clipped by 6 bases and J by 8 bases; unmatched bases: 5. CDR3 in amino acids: CASRGQGLEPQHF. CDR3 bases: TGTGCCAGTAGGGGACAGGGACTAGAGCCCCAGCATTTT.

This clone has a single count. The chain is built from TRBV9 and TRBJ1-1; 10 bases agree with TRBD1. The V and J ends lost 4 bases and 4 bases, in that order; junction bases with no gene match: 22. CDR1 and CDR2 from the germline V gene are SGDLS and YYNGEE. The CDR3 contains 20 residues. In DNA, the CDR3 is TGTGCCAGCAGCCCGTCTCAGGGACAGGGGATTGGTTATGCGGGCACTGAAGCTTTCTTT. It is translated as CASSPSQGQGIGYAGTEAFF.

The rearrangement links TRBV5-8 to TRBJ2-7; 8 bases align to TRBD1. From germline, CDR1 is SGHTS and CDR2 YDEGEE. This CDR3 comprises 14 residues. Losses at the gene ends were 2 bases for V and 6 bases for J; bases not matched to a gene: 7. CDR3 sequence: CASSFSGGWGEQYF. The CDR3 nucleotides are TGTGCCAGCAGCTTCTCAGGGGGCTGGGGCGAGCAGTACTTC.

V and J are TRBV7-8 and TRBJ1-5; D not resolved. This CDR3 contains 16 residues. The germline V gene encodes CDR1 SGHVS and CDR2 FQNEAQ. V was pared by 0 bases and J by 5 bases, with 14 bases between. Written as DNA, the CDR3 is TGTGCCAGCAGCTTAGCGAGATCCCATTCCTATCAGCCCCAGCATTTT. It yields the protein CASSLARSHSYQPQHF.

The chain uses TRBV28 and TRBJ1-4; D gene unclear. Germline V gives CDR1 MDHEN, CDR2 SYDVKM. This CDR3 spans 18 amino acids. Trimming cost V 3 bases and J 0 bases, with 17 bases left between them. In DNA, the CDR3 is TGTGCCAGCAGTTTCTATCGTGACGGAGAGGCAACTAATGAAAAACTGTTTTTT. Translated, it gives CASSFYRDGEATNEKLFF. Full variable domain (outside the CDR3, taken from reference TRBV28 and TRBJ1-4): DVKVTQSSRYLVKRTGEKVFLECVQDMDHENMFWYRQDPGLGLRLIYFSYDVKMKEKGDIPEGYSVSREKKERFSLILESASTNQTSMYLCASSFYRDGEATNEKLFFGSGTQLSVL.

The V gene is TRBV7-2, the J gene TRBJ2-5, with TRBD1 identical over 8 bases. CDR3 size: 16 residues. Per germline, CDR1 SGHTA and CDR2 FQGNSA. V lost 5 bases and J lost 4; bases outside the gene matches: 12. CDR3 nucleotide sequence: TGTGCCAGCAGCATCAAACAGGGGGGCTGGGGAGAGACCCAGTACTTC. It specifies CASSIKQGGWGETQYF.

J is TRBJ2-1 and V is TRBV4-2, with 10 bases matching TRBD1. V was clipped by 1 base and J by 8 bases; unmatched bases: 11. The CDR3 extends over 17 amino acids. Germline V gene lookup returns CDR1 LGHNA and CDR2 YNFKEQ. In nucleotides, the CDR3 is TGTGCCAGCAGCCAAGGGCCTATCGGGACAGGGGCTTATGAGCAGTTCTTC. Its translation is CASSQGPIGTGAYEQFF.

This CDR3 reads CASSAGPEAFF. The CDR3 DNA sequence: TGTGCCAGCAGCGCGGGCCCTGAAGCTTTCTTT. The rearrangement links TRBV5-6 to TRBJ1-1; D is unclear. Germline V gene data show CDR1 as SGHDT and CDR2 as YYEEEE. Trimming removed 4 bases from V and 6 bases from J, with 7 bases in between. This CDR3 comprises 11 residues.